A single sample is the source of the 18 T cell receptor beta chains below, sequenced in a study of blood T cell repertoires in COVID-19. Generated by immunoSEQ multiplex PCR, the TCRdb table keeps only in-frame clones and is missing some. The table includes more than 150,000 clones, approximately 84% detected once. The material sequenced was peripheral blood. The receptors were sampled from a human donor in a cohort sampled during active COVID-19.

Here the CDR3 reads CASSLLAESSNQPQHF. CDR3 sequence (DNA): TGTGCCAGCAGTTTATTGGCAGAATCAAGCAATCAGCCCCAGCATTTT. The V and J genes are TRBV27 and TRBJ1-5, with D unclear. There are 16 residues in the CDR3. The germline V gene encodes CDR1 MNHEY and CDR2 SMNVEV (reference sequence). Trimming took 1 base from V and 1 from J, leaving 11 bases between them.

This chain joins TRBV5-1 and TRBJ2-3, with TRBD1 matching 7 bases. The V and J ends lost 2 bases and 3 bases, in that order; junction bases with no gene match: 3. This CDR3 is 14 amino acids long. Germline V CDR1 and CDR2: SGHRS, YFSETQ. The CDR3 sequence: CASSLLQGTDTQYF. DNA of the CDR3: TGCGCCAGCAGCTTATTACAGGGGACAGATACGCAGTATTTT.

This clone was found a few times. Other DNA sequences of this sample code for an identical CDR3. The gene calls are TRBV2 and TRBJ1-1, with D unresolved. Germline CDR1 is SNHLY and CDR2 is FYNNEI. V shed 5 bases and J shed 2 bases, with 3 bases lying between them. The CDR3 contains 11 residues. The CDR3 DNA sequence: TGTGCCAGCAGTCAAAACACTGAAGCTTTCTTT. It yields the protein CASSQNTEAFF.

The V and J genes are TRBV15 and TRBJ1-2; 9 bases map to TRBD1. J was trimmed by 5 bases and V by 5 bases; bases with no gene match: 6. The germline CDR1 and CDR2 sequences are LNHNV and YYDKDF (reference sequence). The CDR3 spans 14 residues. The CDR3 loop reads CATSWGQGGYGYTF. The CDR3 bases are TGTGCCACCAGCTGGGGACAGGGTGGATATGGCTACACCTTC. The full variable domain, in which reference TRBV15 and TRBJ1-2 provide the parts outside the CDR3, is DAMVIQNPRYQVTQFGKPVTLSCSQTLNHNVMYWYQQKSSQAPKLLFHYYDKDFNNEADTPDNFQSRRPNTSFCFLDIRSPGLGDTAMYLCATSWGQGGYGYTFGSGTRLTVV.

The rearrangement uses TRBV29-1 and TRBJ1-5; D is ambiguous. The germline CDR1 and CDR2 sequences are SQVTM and ANQGSEA. The ends were cut back, 4 bases at V and 6 bases at J, with 10 bases in the middle. The CDR3 is made up of 12 amino acids. CDR3 residues: CSVAEGGQPQHF. The DNA for the CDR3 is TGCAGCGTTGCGGAGGGCGGTCAGCCCCAGCATTTT.

This clone was seen just once. V usage is TRBV5-1 and J usage is TRBJ2-2; TRBD1 is a possible D gene (5 bases). The V gene's germline CDR1 is SGHRS and CDR2 YFSETQ. CDR3 size: 15 residues. Between the trimmed V and J ends, which lost 0 bases and 4 bases, there was a span of 10 bases. The CDR3 sequence is CASSLVQGTTGELFF. CDR3 sequence (DNA): TGCGCCAGCAGCTTGGTCCAGGGCACCACCGGGGAGCTGTTTTTT.

The chain uses TRBV7-3 and TRBJ2-2; D unresolved. Trimming left V 2 bases short and J 4 bases short, with 11 bases between. Looked up from germline, CDR1 is SGHTA and CDR2 is FQGTGA. The CDR3 covers 15 residues. The CDR3 DNA reads as TGTGCCAGCAGCTTAGGGCCCCGAAGCACCGGGGAGCTGTTTTTT. Protein: CASSLGPRSTGELFF.

The chain employs TRBV4-1 and TRBJ1-5, with a possible D match to TRBD1 (6 bases). This CDR3 region has 15 residues. The V end was cut by 0 bases, the J end by 3 bases, with 9 bases between. Germline values: CDR1 MGHRA, CDR2 YSYEKL. The DNA for the CDR3 is TGCGCCAGCAGCCAAGATCAGGGGTTCAATCAGCCCCAGCATTTT. It is translated as CASSQDQGFNQPQHF.

The chain employs TRBV13 and TRBJ2-7, with TRBD1 matching 7 bases. CDR1 is PRHDT, CDR2 FYEKMQ, per germline (reference sequence). V was pared by 4 bases and J by 7 bases, with 13 bases of the junction left unmatched. CDR3 length equals 15 residues. The CDR3 loop reads CASSSRDRGMREQYF. CDR3 nucleotides: TGTGCCAGCAGCTCACGGGACAGAGGCATGAGGGAGCAGTACTTC. The whole variable domain, remainder taken from reference TRBV13 and TRBJ2-7, is AAGVIQSPRHLIKEKRETATLKCYPIPRHDTVYWYQQGPGQDPQFLISFYEKMQSDKGSIPDRFSAQQFSDYHSELNMSSLELGDSALYFCASSSRDRGMREQYFGPGTRLTVT.

This chain links TRBV6-5 with TRBJ2-7, with D perhaps matching TRBD1 (6 bases). Germline lookup yields CDR1 MNHEY and CDR2 SVGAGI. The CDR3 runs to 15 residues. The V gene lost 0 bases and the J gene lost 1 base, with 10 bases spanning the gap. CDR3: CASSYSNQGSYEQYF. As DNA, the CDR3 is TGTGCCAGCAGTTACTCGAACCAGGGGTCCTACGAGCAGTACTTC.

Written as DNA, the CDR3 is TGTGCCAGCAGCTTGGCCCGGCTAGCTGACGTTGACAATGAGCAGTTCTTC. It is translated as CASSLARLADVDNEQFF. The gene calls are TRBV5-8 and TRBJ2-1; a possible D gene is TRBD2 (5 bases). Germline CDR1 and CDR2: SGHTS and YDEGEE. The CDR3 runs to 17 residues. V gave up 0 bases and J gave up 5 bases, with 18 bases separating them.

This clone has only one observation. V gene TRBV7-9 combines with J gene TRBJ1-5; a weak D match, TRBD1 (5 bases). The CDR3 has 16 amino acids. Germline V gene lookup returns CDR1 SEHNR and CDR2 FQNEAQ (reference sequence). The V and J ends lost 2 bases and 2 bases respectively, with 13 bases between them. The DNA for the CDR3 is TGTGCCAGCAGCTTATGGAAAGGGGCGGGCAATCAGCCCCAGCATTTT. Its protein is CASSLWKGAGNQPQHF.

Concerning this clone itself: The same CDR3 arises from other DNA sequences in this sample as well. The chain couples TRBV18 to TRBJ2-7; D might be TRBD2 (6 bases). The CDR3 runs to 13 residues. The germline V gene has CDR1 KGHSH and CDR2 LQKENI. V was clipped by 2 bases and J by 1 base, with 6 bases between them. The CDR3 reads CASSPGGSYEQYF. CDR3 nucleotides: TGTGCCAGCTCACCAGGGGGGTCCTACGAGCAGTACTTC.

The chain combines TRBV5-4 with TRBJ2-7; D gene unclear. Trimming removed 5 bases at V and 2 bases at J, with 14 bases between. CDR3 length equals 14 residues. Germline V gives CDR1 SGHNT, CDR2 YYREEE (reference sequence). The CDR3 DNA follows: TGTGCCAGCAGTACCGGCGGCTACACCTACGAGCAGTACTTC. Its translation: CASSTGGYTYEQYF.

This chain links TRBV6-6 with TRBJ1-6; D remains ambiguous. The V gene lost 3 bases and the J gene lost 4 bases, with 13 bases spanning the gap. This CDR3 spans 16 amino acids. Germline V lookup: CDR1 MNHNY, CDR2 SVGAGI (reference sequence). For the CDR3, the DNA is TGTGCCAGCAGTTATCCGGCAGGCTTTTATAATTCACCCCTCCACTTT. This encodes CASSYPAGFYNSPLHF.

The V gene is TRBV5-1, the J gene TRBJ1-5, with 8 bases identical to TRBD1. V trimming: 3 bases; J trimming: 4 bases; junction bases outside the gene matches: 6. Germline CDR1 SGHRS, CDR2 YFSETQ. CDR3 length: 15 residues. The CDR3 bases are TGCGCCAGCAGCTCCACAGGGGGGTTAAATCAGCCCCAGCATTTT. This encodes CASSSTGGLNQPQHF.

The V and J genes are TRBV27 and TRBJ2-2; TRBD1 agrees at 8 bases. The germline gives CDR1 MNHEY, CDR2 SMNVEV (reference sequence). V was pared by 4 bases and J by 1 base, with 5 bases of the junction left unmatched. CDR3 length equals 16 residues. CDR3: CASSSDRGRNTGELFF. CDR3 bases: TGTGCCAGCAGTTCAGACAGGGGAAGGAACACCGGGGAGCTGTTTTTT.

This chain links TRBV5-1 with TRBJ2-7, with a weak D call TRBD2 (6 bases). This CDR3 is built from 16 residues. V dropped 1 base and J dropped 0 bases, with 14 bases sitting between them. CDR1 is SGHRS and CDR2 is YFSETQ in the germline V gene. CDR3 DNA sequence: TGCGCCAGCAGCTTGCTGGGCGGGGTGAGCTCCTACGAGCAGTACTTC. Its translation: CASSLLGGVSSYEQYF. The full variable domain, rest sourced from reference TRBV5-1 and TRBJ2-7, is KAGVTQTPRYLIKTRGQQVTLSCSPISGHRSVSWYQQTPGQGLQFLFEYFSETQRNKGNFPGRFSGRQFSNSRSEMNVSTLELGDSALYLCASSLLGGVSSYEQYFGPGTRLTVT.